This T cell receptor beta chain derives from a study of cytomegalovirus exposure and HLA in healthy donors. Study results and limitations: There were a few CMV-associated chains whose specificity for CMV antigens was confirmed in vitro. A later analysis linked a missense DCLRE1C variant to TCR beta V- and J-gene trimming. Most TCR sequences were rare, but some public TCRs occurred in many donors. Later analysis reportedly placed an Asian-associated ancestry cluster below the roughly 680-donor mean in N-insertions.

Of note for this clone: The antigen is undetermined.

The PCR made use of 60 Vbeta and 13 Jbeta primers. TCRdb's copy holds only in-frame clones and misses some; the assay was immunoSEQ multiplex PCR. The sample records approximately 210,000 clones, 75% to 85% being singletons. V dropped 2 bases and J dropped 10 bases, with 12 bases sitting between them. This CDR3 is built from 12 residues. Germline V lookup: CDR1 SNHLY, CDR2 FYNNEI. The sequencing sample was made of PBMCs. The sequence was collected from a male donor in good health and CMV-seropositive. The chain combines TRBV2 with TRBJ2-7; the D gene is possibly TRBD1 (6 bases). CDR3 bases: TGTGCCAGCAGTGAAACCGGGACAAAACAGTACTTC. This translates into CASSETGTKQYF.